The 23 T cell receptor beta chains reported below all come from one sample, sequenced in a study of cytomegalovirus exposure and HLA in healthy donors. The PCR employed 60 Vbeta primers together with 13 Jbeta primers. Using immunoSEQ multiplex PCR, the repertoire was profiled, and TCRdb retains in-frame clones only, with some absent. The repertoire holds over 150,000 clones, roughly three quarters seen once, with roughly 7.3% in the top ten. The sequencing input was PBMCs. All receptors come from a male donor in good health and CMV-seropositive.

The chain has TRBV2 and TRBJ2-5; TRBD1 matches at 9 bases. Germline loops: CDR1 SNHLY, CDR2 FYNNEI. The ends lost 4 bases at V and 2 bases at J; junction bases unmatched: 5. The CDR3 contains 15 residues. CDR3 DNA sequence: TGTGCCAGCAGTGCTGGGACAGGGAGTCAAGAGACCCAGTACTTC. This codes for CASSAGTGSQETQYF.

This sequence joins TRBV5-1 and TRBJ1-1; weak D call: TRBD1 (6 bases). Deletions cut 2 bases from V and 4 bases from J, with 12 bases between. The germline V gene has CDR1 SGHRS and CDR2 YFSETQ. This CDR3 has 14 residues. The CDR3, as DNA: TGCGCCAGCAGCTTTACAGGGTTGGGCACTGAAGCTTTCTTT. It yields the protein CASSFTGLGTEAFF.

This clone was recorded a few times. The rearrangement joins TRBV29-1 to TRBJ2-2; TRBD1 matches at 7 bases. The CDR3 is 14 residues long. V shed 1 base, J shed 3 bases, and the junction held 2 bases outside the gene matches. CDR1 and CDR2 from the germline V gene are SQVTM and ANQGSEA. The CDR3 DNA reads TGCAGCGTTGAAGGAGGGGGCCACACCGGGGAGCTGTTTTTT. It translates to CSVEGGGHTGELFF.

The chain is built from TRBV2 and TRBJ1-1, with TRBD1 identical over 8 bases. V dropped 6 bases and J dropped 6; count of bases not matched to a gene: 6. Germline-derived CDR1 and CDR2 are SNHLY and FYNNEI. This CDR3 region has 13 residues. The CDR3: CASRLDRGPEAFF. Here the CDR3 DNA reads TGTGCCAGCAGGCTTGACAGGGGCCCTGAAGCTTTCTTT.

The rearrangement joins TRBV5-6 to TRBJ2-3, with 10 bases identical to TRBD2. V lost 2 bases and J lost 2; bases outside the gene matches: 2. The CDR3 runs to 15 residues. Germline CDR1 and CDR2: SGHDT and YYEEEE. CDR3 sequence reads: CASSLGLAVTDTQYF. The CDR3 region has the DNA TGTGCCAGCAGCTTAGGACTAGCGGTCACAGATACGCAGTATTTT.

The chain employs TRBV15 and TRBJ2-3; 12 positions agree with TRBD2. CDR3 length: 14 amino acids. CDR1 is LNHNV and CDR2 is YYDKDF in the germline V gene (reference sequence). J was trimmed by 4 bases and V by 9 bases; bases with no gene match: 5. The CDR3 protein is CATRTSGVADTQYF. The CDR3 coding sequence is TGTGCCACGCGGACTAGCGGGGTGGCAGATACGCAGTATTTT.

V is TRBV30 and J is TRBJ1-2; D is perhaps TRBD1 (5 bases). Trimming removed 0 bases from V and 5 bases from J, with 13 bases in between. The CDR3 is made up of 14 amino acids. Germline lookup yields CDR1 GTSNPN and CDR2 SVGIG (reference sequence). Written as DNA, the CDR3 is TGTGCCTGGAGTGTCGGGCAGGGAAGTTATGGCTACACCTTC. The encoded protein is CAWSVGQGSYGYTF.

The V and J genes are TRBV10-3 and TRBJ2-3, with D possibly matching TRBD2 (5 bases). The CDR3 covers 14 residues. CDR1 ENHRY and CDR2 SYGVKD come from the germline V gene. Trimming shortened V by 11 bases and J by 3 bases, and 18 bases separated the two germline ends. In DNA form, the CDR3 reads TGTGCCCTCGGCGAGTGGGGAGCTACAGATACGCAGTATTTT. Translated, it gives CALGEWGATDTQYF.

This chain links TRBV5-8 with TRBJ1-6; 9 nucleotides match TRBD1. Germline CDR1 SGHTS, CDR2 YDEGEE. V shed 4 bases and J 1 base; nucleotides not matched to a gene: 6. CDR3 length: 17 residues. The DNA for the CDR3 is TGTGCCAGCAGCGGGGGGACAGGGAGTTCCTATAATTCACCCCTCCACTTT. Translated, it gives CASSGGTGSSYNSPLHF.

The CDR3 nucleotides are TGTGCCAGCAGTTTGGGAGCGGGGGGGCGGAGTGAGCAGTTCTTC. Amino acids: CASSLGAGGRSEQFF. The chain couples TRBV27 to TRBJ2-1; 10 bases agree with TRBD2. The V gene's germline CDR1 is MNHEY and CDR2 SMNVEV (reference sequence). The trim removed 3 bases at V and 9 bases at J, leaving 8 bases unmatched. There are 15 residues in the CDR3.

The chain combines TRBV6-1 with TRBJ1-5; D is perhaps TRBD1 (5 bases). Germline V gene data show CDR1 as MNHNS and CDR2 as SASEGT. The CDR3 is 15 amino acids. Trimming took 3 bases from V and 6 from J, leaving 15 bases between them. The chain's CDR3 is CASSEVGVGGQPQHF. Here the CDR3 DNA reads TGTGCCAGCAGTGAGGTAGGGGTGGGAGGTCAGCCCCAGCATTTT.

The rearrangement joins TRBV27 to TRBJ2-2; 10 nucleotides align to TRBD1. The length of the CDR3 is 16 residues. Germline values: CDR1 MNHEY, CDR2 SMNVEV (reference sequence). V gave up 7 bases and J gave up 3 bases; unmatched junction bases: 8. For the CDR3, the DNA is TGTGCCAGCACCCTATTAGGACAGGGGGACACCGGGGAGCTGTTTTTT. It yields the protein CASTLLGQGDTGELFF.

The chain combines TRBV4-3 with TRBJ2-1, with D hard to call. Trimming left V 4 bases short and J 4 bases short, with 8 bases between. From germline, CDR1 is LGHNA and CDR2 YSLEER. This CDR3 has 13 residues. The CDR3 loop reads CASSPSSYNEQFF. DNA for the CDR3: TGCGCCAGCAGCCCTTCGTCGTACAATGAGCAGTTCTTC.

This clone was counted once. The chain carries TRBV2 and TRBJ2-1; D perhaps matches TRBD2 (6 bases). Deletions cut 5 bases from V and 4 bases from J, with 15 bases between. Germline V CDR1 and CDR2: SNHLY, FYNNEI. The CDR3 contains 15 residues. This CDR3 reads CASSTQVAGYNEQFF. In DNA, the CDR3 is TGTGCCAGCAGTACGCAGGTGGCGGGGTACAATGAGCAGTTCTTC.

This sequence joins TRBV6-5 and TRBJ2-7, with 7 bases lining up with TRBD2. J gave up 3 bases and V 2 bases, and 1 base lay outside the gene matches. The CDR3 consists of 13 residues. Per the germline V gene, CDR1 is MNHEY and CDR2 is SVGAGI. The CDR3, as DNA: TGTGCCAGCAGTTACGGGAGGGTCTACGAGCAGTACTTC. This encodes CASSYGRVYEQYF.

The chain uses TRBV30 and TRBJ1-3, with 8 bases identical to TRBD1. The trim removed 3 bases at V and 4 bases at J, leaving 11 bases unmatched. Germline CDR1 is GTSNPN and CDR2 is SVGIG (reference sequence). This CDR3 contains 16 residues. The CDR3 coding sequence is TGTGCCTGGAGGGAACCCCCCAGGGGGCGAGGAAACACCATATATTTT. Translation gives CAWREPPRGRGNTIYF.

This chain uses TRBV27 with TRBJ1-2; TRBD1 matches at 8 bases. Germline CDR1 MNHEY, CDR2 SMNVEV (reference sequence). The CDR3 is 12 amino acids. J gave up 7 bases and V 6 bases, and 4 bases lay outside the gene matches. This chain's CDR3 is CASRTGVAGYTF. Written as DNA, the CDR3 is TGTGCCAGCAGGACAGGGGTTGCTGGCTACACCTTC.

The chain joins TRBV5-1 to TRBJ2-1, with TRBD1 matching 8 bases. Germline CDR1 is SGHRS and CDR2 is YFSETQ. V lost 0 bases and J lost 2; bases outside the gene matches: 4. The CDR3 has 16 residues. As DNA, the CDR3 is TGCGCCAGCAGCTTGGTAACAGGGGGGACCTACAATGAGCAGTTCTTC. It encodes CASSLVTGGTYNEQFF.

This chain uses TRBV6-6 with TRBJ2-5; 8 bases fit TRBD2. The J call may not be correct, given that the DNA end is closer to TRBJ2-7. The CDR3 consists of 15 residues. Germline V gene data show CDR1 as MNHNY and CDR2 as SVGAGI (reference sequence). CDR3: CASSYDRGGTDEQYF. CDR3 sequence (DNA): TGTGCCAGCAGTTACGACCGGGGGGGCACAGACGAGCAGTACTTC.

V and J are TRBV6-1 and TRBJ2-1; D remains ambiguous. V was clipped by 1 base and J by 0 bases, with 4 bases between them. Germline values: CDR1 MNHNS, CDR2 SASEGT. The CDR3 runs 14 residues. For the CDR3, the DNA is TGTGCCAGCAGTGAAGTAAACTCCTACAATGAGCAGTTCTTC. Its protein is CASSEVNSYNEQFF.

The chain has TRBV5-6 and TRBJ1-2, with D uncertain. CDR3 length: 16 residues. CDR1 is SGHDT, CDR2 YYEEEE, per germline. V lost 1 base, J lost 1 base, and 14 bases lay in between. CDR3 DNA sequence: TGTGCCAGCAGCTTGACATCACCTTGGCTTAACTATGGCTACACCTTC. It translates to CASSLTSPWLNYGYTF.

The chain carries TRBV5-6 and TRBJ1-5, with D perhaps matching TRBD1 (6 bases). V gave up 0 bases and J gave up 6 bases, with 7 bases separating them. The CDR3 runs to 13 residues. Germline loops: CDR1 SGHDT, CDR2 YYEEEE. For the CDR3, the DNA is TGTGCCAGCAGCTTGGGAGGGGGTCAGCCCCAGCATTTT. Its translation: CASSLGGGQPQHF.

V is TRBV5-1 and J is TRBJ2-1; D call uncertain. The length of the CDR3 is 12 residues. V was shortened by 4 bases and J by 2 bases, with 4 bases between the two germline ends. CDR1 is SGHRS and CDR2 is YFSETQ in the germline V gene. CDR3 region: CASSEAYNEQFF. The CDR3 DNA reads TGCGCCAGCAGCGAGGCCTACAATGAGCAGTTCTTC.